Following are 16 T cell receptor beta chains from one sample sequenced in a study of shared clonotypes between healthy human individuals (dated by TCRdb to 2018 to 2020). The library was generated by the immunoSEQ multiplex PCR assay. Sourced from immuneACCESS, this table was stored by TCRdb with only in-frame sequences that have V and J called. A share of the clones is absent; for the studies checked, an unresolved V gene accounts for under half, and the remainder has no known explanation. The sample has 2 million to 2.5 million clones on record, 92% of them singletons. The biggest ten clones account for more than 0.35% of the sample. Sequenced sample: naive CD4+ T cells from PBMCs. The cell subset or site label for this specimen denotes: CD45RA+ positively selected. Every receptor here comes from a young man in good health. Some clones in this sample may be carry-over from other donors' samples.

The chain couples TRBV7-3 to TRBJ2-3; D remains unclear. Germline V lookup: CDR1 SGHTA, CDR2 FQGTGA. The CDR3 extends over 12 amino acids. V gave up 2 bases and J gave up 4 bases, with 4 bases separating them. CDR3 sequence reads: CASSLAPDTQYF. The CDR3 DNA is TGTGCCAGCAGCTTAGCCCCAGATACGCAGTATTTT. Drawing the rest from reference TRBV7-3 and TRBJ2-3, the complete variable domain is GAGVSQTPSNKVTEKGKYVELRCDPISGHTALYWYRQSLGQGPEFLIYFQGTGAADDSGLPNDRFFAVRPEGSVSTLKIQRTERGDSAVYLCASSLAPDTQYFGPGTRLTVL.

As DNA, the CDR3 is TGTGCCAGTAGCGGAGCTCACTACGAGCAGTACTTC. Its translation is CASSGAHYEQYF. The J gene is TRBJ2-7, the V gene TRBV19; D call uncertain. Trimming left V 6 bases short and J 3 bases short, with 9 bases between. Germline values: CDR1 LNHDA, CDR2 SQIVND (reference sequence). The CDR3 length is 12 residues. The full variable domain, in which reference TRBV19 and TRBJ2-7 provide the parts outside the CDR3, is DGGITQSPKYLFRKEGQNVTLSCEQNLNHDAMYWYRQDPGQGLRLIYYSQIVNDFQKGDIAEGYSVSREKKESFPLTVTSAQKNPTAFYLCASSGAHYEQYFGPGTRLTVT.

The V call is TRBV4-2, the J call TRBJ2-1; D not certain. This CDR3 spans 15 amino acids. The V and J ends lost 1 base and 4 bases respectively, with 11 bases between them. Germline V gives CDR1 LGHNA, CDR2 YNFKEQ. This CDR3 is CASSQGQAPYNEQFF. In DNA form, the CDR3 reads TGTGCCAGCAGCCAAGGGCAGGCACCATACAATGAGCAGTTCTTC.

The CDR3 is CATPLEGKGKTQYF. The CDR3 DNA reads as TGCGCCACCCCTCTGGAGGGCAAAGGGAAGACCCAGTACTTC. The J gene is TRBJ2-5, the V gene TRBV10-1, with a possible D match to TRBD2 (6 bases). This CDR3 spans 14 amino acids. Germline V gives CDR1 WNHNN, CDR2 SYGVQD (reference sequence). V was cut by 10 bases and J by 6 bases, with 21 bases left in between.

This chain uses TRBV28 with TRBJ2-2, with 10 positions matching TRBD2. The CDR3 loop spans 17 amino acids. The trim removed 3 bases at V and 5 bases at J, leaving 9 bases unmatched. Germline-derived CDR1 and CDR2 are MDHEN and SYDVKM. The CDR3 DNA is TGTGCCAGCAGTTTTAGCAGCGGGAGGGCGATTACCGGGGAGCTGTTTTTT. Protein sequence: CASSFSSGRAITGELFF.

The gene calls are TRBV6-5 and TRBJ1-1, with unresolved D. V was clipped by 2 bases and J by 4 bases, with 8 bases between them. Germline loops: CDR1 MNHEY, CDR2 SVGAGI. The CDR3 is 13 amino acids. CDR3 sequence reads: CASSYDGSTEAFF. In nucleotides, the CDR3 is TGTGCCAGCAGTTACGATGGCAGCACTGAAGCTTTCTTT.

The chain employs TRBV10-3 and TRBJ2-7; possible D gene TRBD2, 6 bases. Germline CDR1 is ENHRY and CDR2 is SYGVKD. This CDR3 has 12 residues. With 6 bases removed from V and 2 bases from J, the gap between germline ends came to 8 bases. For the CDR3, the DNA is TGTGCCATCAGCGGGGGTACCTACGAGCAGTACTTC. Its protein is CAISGGTYEQYF.

The V call is TRBV5-1, the J call TRBJ2-5; 8 positions match TRBD2. Germline V gene lookup returns CDR1 SGHRS and CDR2 YFSETQ. This CDR3 is 14 amino acids long. V was clipped by 3 bases and J by 4 bases; unmatched bases: 5. The CDR3 DNA sequence: TGCGCCAGCAGCTCCGGGGGGGAAGGAGAGACCCAGTACTTC. This gives the protein CASSSGGEGETQYF.

The CDR3 loop is CASSLDMNNQPQHF. Here the CDR3 DNA reads TGTGCCAGCAGCCTTGACATGAACAATCAGCCCCAGCATTTT. The V call is TRBV5-4, the J call TRBJ1-5; D remains ambiguous. CDR3 length: 14 residues. Between the trimmed V and J ends, which lost 4 bases and 3 bases, there was a span of 11 bases. Germline V gene data show CDR1 as SGHNT and CDR2 as YYREEE (reference sequence).

The chain's CDR3 is CASSLLGSIYEQYF. In nucleotides, the CDR3 is TGTGCCAGCAGCTTACTCGGGAGCATCTACGAGCAGTACTTC. This chain uses TRBV13 with TRBJ2-7, with D tentatively TRBD2 (6 bases). The CDR3 covers 14 residues. Trimming stripped 2 bases from V and 3 bases from J, with 11 bases between. Per the germline V gene, CDR1 is PRHDT and CDR2 is FYEKMQ (reference sequence).

The rearrangement links TRBV4-1 to TRBJ1-2; 11 bases match TRBD1. CDR1 and CDR2 (germline): MGHRA, YSYEKL. This CDR3 has 13 residues. J lost 6 bases, V lost 6 bases, and 3 bases had no gene match. Here the CDR3 reads CASRRTGGDGYTF. The CDR3 DNA reads TGCGCCAGCAGAAGGACAGGGGGCGATGGCTACACCTTC.

The V gene is TRBV14, the J gene TRBJ2-1; no firm D call. Germline CDR1 SGHDN, CDR2 FVKESK. The CDR3 runs 14 residues. Trimming took 4 bases from V and 4 from J, leaving 11 bases between them. CDR3 bases: TGTGCCAGCAGCCGGGATTACAAATACAATGAGCAGTTCTTC. Its protein product is CASSRDYKYNEQFF.

The chain recombines TRBV6-1 with TRBJ1-4; 9 positions agree with TRBD1. Germline V CDR1 and CDR2: MNHNS, SASEGT. V lost 5 bases and J lost 10; bases outside the gene matches: 5. The CDR3 is 13 residues long. The CDR3: CASSRDRDGKLFF. The DNA for the CDR3 is TGTGCCAGCAGTCGGGACAGGGATGGAAAACTGTTTTTT.

The chain employs TRBV18 and TRBJ1-3; D is ambiguous. In germline, CDR1 is KGHSH, CDR2 LQKENI. The CDR3 is made up of 16 amino acids. Trimming cost V 3 bases and J 0 bases, with 12 bases left between them. CDR3 sequence (DNA): TGTGCCAGCTCACCCTCAGGACCGTTCTCTGGAAACACCATATATTTT. The encoded protein is CASSPSGPFSGNTIYF.

This clone occurred once. The chain joins TRBV6-1 to TRBJ1-2; D is unresolved. The germline V and J ends were trimmed by 4 bases and 10 bases, with 10 bases remaining between them. Germline V gene lookup returns CDR1 MNHNS and CDR2 SASEGT. There are 11 residues in the CDR3. In DNA, the CDR3 is TGTGCCAGCAGTGGTATTGATAACTACACCTTC. It codes for CASSGIDNYTF.

The rearrangement joins TRBV6-5 to TRBJ2-3, with D perhaps given as TRBD1 or TRBD2 (6 bases each). This CDR3 comprises 14 residues. V was pared by 0 bases and J by 5 bases, with 9 bases between. Germline V gives CDR1 MNHEY, CDR2 SVGAGI. DNA of the CDR3: TGTGCCAGCAGTTACTCCGGGGGCCAAGATACGCAGTATTTT. Translated, it gives CASSYSGGQDTQYF.